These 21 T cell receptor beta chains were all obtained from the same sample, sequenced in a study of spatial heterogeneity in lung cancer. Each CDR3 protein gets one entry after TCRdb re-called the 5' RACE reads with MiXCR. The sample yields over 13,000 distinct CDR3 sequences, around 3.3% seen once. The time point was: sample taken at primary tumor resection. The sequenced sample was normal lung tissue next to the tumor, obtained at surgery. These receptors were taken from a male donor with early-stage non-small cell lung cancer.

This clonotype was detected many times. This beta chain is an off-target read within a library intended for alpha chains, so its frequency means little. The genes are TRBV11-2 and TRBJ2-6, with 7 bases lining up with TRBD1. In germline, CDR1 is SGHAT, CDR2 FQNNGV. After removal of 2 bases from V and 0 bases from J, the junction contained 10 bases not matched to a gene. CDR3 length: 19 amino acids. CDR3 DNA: TGTGCCAGCAGCTTATTCGTGGCCAGGGGGAGCTCTGGGGCCAACGTCCTGACTTTC. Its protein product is CASSLFVARGSSGANVLTF.

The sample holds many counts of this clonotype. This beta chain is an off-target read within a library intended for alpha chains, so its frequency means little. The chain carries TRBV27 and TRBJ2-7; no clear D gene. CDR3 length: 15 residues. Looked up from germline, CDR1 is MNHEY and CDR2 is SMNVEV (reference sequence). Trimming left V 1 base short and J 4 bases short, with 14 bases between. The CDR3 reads CASSLLNGLEYEQYF. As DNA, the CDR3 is TGTGCCAGCAGTTTATTAAACGGCCTGGAATACGAGCAGTACTTC.

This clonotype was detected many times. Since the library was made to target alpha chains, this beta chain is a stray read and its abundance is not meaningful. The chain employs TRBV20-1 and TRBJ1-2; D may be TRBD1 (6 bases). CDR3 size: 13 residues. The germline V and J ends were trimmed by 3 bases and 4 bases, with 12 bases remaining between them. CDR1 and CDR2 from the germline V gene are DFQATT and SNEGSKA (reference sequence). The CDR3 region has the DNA TGCAGTGCTAGGACAGGCTTACCCTATGGCTACACCTTC. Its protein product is CSARTGLPYGYTF.

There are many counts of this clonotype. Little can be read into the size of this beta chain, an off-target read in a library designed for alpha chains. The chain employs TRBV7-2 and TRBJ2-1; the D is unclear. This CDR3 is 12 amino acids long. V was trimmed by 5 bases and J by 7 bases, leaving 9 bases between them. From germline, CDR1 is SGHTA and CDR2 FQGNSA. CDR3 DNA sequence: TGTGCCAGCAGCCACACGCGAAATGAGCAGTTCTTC. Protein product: CASSHTRNEQFF.

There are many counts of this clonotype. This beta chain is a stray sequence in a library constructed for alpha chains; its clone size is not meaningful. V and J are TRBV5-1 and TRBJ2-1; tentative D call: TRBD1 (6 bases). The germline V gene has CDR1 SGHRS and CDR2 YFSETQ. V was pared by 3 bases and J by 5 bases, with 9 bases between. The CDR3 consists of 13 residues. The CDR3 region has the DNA TGCGCCAGCAGCTCAGGGGTTCACAATGAGCAGTTCTTC. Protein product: CASSSGVHNEQFF.

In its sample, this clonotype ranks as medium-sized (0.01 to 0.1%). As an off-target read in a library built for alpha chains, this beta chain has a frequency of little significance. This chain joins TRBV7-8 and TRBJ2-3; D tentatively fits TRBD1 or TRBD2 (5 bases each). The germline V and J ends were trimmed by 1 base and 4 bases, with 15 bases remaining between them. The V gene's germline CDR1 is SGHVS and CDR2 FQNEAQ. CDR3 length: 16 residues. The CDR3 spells CASSLVGARGPDTQYF. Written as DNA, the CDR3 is TGTGCCAGCAGCTTAGTAGGGGCAAGGGGACCAGATACGCAGTATTTT. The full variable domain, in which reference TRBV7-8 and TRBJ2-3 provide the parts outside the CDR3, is GAGVSQSPRYKVAKRGQDVALRCDPISGHVSLFWYQQALGQGPEFLTYFQNEAQLDKSGLPSDRFFAERPEGSVSTLKIQRTQQEDSAVYLCASSLVGARGPDTQYFGPGTRLTVL.

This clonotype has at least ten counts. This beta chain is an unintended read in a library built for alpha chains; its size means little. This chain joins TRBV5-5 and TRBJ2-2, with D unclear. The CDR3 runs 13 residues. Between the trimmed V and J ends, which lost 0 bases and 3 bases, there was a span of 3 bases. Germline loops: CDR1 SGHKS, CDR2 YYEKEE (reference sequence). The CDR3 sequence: CASSLADTGELFF. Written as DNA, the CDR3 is TGTGCCAGCAGCTTGGCCGACACCGGGGAGCTGTTTTTT. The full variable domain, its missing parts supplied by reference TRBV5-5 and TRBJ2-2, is DAGVTQSPTHLIKTRGQQVTLRCSPISGHKSVSWYQQVLGQGPQFIFQYYEKEERGRGNFPDRFSARQFPNYSSELNVNALLLGDSALYLCASSLADTGELFFGEGSRLTVL.

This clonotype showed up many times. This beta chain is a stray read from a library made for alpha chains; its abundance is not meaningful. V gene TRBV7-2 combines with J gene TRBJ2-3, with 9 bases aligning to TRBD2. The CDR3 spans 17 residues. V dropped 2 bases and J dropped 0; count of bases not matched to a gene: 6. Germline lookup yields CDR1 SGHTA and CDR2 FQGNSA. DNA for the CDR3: TGTGCCAGCAGCTTACGGGCTAGCGGGATAAGCACAGATACGCAGTATTTT. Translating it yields CASSLRASGISTDTQYF.

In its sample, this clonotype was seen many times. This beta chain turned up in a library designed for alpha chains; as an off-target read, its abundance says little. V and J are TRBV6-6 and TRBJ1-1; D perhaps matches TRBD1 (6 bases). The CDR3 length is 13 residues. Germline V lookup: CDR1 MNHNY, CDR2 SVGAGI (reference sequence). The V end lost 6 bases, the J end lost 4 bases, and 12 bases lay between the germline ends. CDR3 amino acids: CASSLTGSTEAFF. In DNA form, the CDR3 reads TGTGCCAGCAGCCTCACAGGGTCCACTGAAGCTTTCTTT.

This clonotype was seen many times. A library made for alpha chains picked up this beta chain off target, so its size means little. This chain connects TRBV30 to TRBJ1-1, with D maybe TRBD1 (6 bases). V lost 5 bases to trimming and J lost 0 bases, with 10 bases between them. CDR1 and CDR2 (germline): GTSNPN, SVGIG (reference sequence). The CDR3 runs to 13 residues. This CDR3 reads CAWGQNMNTEAFF. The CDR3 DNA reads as TGTGCCTGGGGACAGAATATGAACACTGAAGCTTTCTTT. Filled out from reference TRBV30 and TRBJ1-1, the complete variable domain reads SQTIHQWPATLVQPVGSPLSLECTVEGTSNPNLYWYRQAAGRGLQLLFYSVGIGQISSEVPQNLSASRPQDRQFILSSKKLLLSDSGFYLCAWGQNMNTEAFFGQGTRLTVV.

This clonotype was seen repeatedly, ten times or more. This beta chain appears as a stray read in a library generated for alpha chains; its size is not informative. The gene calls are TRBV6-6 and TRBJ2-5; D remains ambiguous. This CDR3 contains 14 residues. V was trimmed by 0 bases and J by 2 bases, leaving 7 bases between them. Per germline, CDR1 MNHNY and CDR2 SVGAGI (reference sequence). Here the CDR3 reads CASSYSTGQETQYF. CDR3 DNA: TGTGCCAGCAGTTACTCGACTGGTCAAGAGACCCAGTACTTC.

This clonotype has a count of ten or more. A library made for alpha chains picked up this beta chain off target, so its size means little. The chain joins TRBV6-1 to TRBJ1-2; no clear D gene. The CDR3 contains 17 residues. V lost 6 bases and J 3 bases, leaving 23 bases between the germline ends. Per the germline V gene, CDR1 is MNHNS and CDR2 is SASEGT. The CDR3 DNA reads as TGTGCCAGCAGCCCCTACAACTCGGGCGGTAGATACTATGGCTACACCTTC. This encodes CASSPYNSGGRYYGYTF.

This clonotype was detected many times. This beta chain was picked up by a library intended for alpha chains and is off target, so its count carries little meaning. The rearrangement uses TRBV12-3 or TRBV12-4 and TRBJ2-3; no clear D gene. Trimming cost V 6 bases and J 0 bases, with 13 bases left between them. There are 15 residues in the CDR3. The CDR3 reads CASSPSMTSTDTQYF. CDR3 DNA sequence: TGTGCCAGCAGCCCCTCAATGACTAGCACAGATACGCAGTATTTT.

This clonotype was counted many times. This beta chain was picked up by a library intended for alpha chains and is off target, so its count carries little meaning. CDR3 nucleotides: TGTGCCACCAGGTTCAGCATTGCTGGCTACACCTTC. Amino acids: CATRFSIAGYTF. The chain couples TRBV6-5 to TRBJ1-2, with D uncertain. Germline V gene lookup returns CDR1 MNHEY and CDR2 SVGAGI. This CDR3 comprises 12 residues. V shed 10 bases and J shed 7 bases, with 16 bases lying between them.

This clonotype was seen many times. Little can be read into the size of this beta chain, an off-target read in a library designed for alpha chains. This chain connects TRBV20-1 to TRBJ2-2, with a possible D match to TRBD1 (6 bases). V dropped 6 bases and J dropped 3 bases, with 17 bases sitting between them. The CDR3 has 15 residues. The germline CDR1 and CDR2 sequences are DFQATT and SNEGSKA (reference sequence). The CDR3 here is CSAPMQDRYTGELFF. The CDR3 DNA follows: TGCAGTGCACCAATGCAGGACAGATACACCGGGGAGCTGTTTTTT.

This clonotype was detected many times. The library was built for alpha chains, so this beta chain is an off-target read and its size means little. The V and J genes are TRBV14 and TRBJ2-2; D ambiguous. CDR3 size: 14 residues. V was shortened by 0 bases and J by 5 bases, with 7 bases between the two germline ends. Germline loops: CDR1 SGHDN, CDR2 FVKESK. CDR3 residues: CASSQEGRTGELFF. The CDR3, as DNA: TGTGCCAGCAGCCAAGAAGGTCGAACCGGGGAGCTGTTTTTT.

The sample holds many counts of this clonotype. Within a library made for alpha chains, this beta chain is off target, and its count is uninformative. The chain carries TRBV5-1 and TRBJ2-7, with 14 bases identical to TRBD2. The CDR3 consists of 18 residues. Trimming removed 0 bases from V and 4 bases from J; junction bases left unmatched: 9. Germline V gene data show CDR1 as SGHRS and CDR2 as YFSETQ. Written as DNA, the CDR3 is TGCGCCAGCAGCTTGGCGGCTACAGGGACTAGCGGGGGATACGAGCAGTACTTC. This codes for CASSLAATGTSGGYEQYF.

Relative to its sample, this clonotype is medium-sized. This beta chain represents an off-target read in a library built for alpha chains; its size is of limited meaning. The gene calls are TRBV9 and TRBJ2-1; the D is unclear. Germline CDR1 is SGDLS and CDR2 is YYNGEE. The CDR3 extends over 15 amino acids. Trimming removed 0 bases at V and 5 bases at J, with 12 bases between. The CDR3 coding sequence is TGTGCCAGCAGCGTAGGGTTCAGGAGTGACAATGAGCAGTTCTTC. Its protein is CASSVGFRSDNEQFF.

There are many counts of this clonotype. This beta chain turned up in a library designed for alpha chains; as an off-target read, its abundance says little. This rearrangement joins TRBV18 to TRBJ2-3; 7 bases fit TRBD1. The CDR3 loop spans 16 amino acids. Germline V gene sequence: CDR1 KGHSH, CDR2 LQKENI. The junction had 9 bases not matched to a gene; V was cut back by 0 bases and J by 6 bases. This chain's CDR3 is CASSPPLDRFMDTQYF. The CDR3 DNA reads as TGTGCCAGCTCACCACCTCTGGACAGGTTTATGGATACGCAGTATTTT.

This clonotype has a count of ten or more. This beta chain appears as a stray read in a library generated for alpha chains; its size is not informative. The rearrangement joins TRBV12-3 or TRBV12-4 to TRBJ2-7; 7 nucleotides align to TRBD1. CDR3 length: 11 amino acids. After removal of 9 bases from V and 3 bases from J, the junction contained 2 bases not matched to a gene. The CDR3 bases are TGTGCCAGTGGACAGGTCTACGAGCAGTACTTC. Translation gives CASGQVYEQYF.

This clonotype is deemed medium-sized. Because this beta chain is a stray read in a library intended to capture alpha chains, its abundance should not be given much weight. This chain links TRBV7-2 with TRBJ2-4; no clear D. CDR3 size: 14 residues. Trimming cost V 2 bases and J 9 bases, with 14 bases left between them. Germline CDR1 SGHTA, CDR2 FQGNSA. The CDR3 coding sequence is TGTGCCAGCAGCTTAAACGCCGCCGGTGGCATTCAGTACTTC. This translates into CASSLNAAGGIQYF. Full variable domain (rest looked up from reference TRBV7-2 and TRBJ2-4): GAGVSQSPSNKVTEKGKDVELRCDPISGHTALYWYRQSLGQGLEFLIYFQGNSAPDKSGLPSDRFSAERTGGSVSTLTIQRTQQEDSAVYLCASSLNAAGGIQYFGAGTRLSVL.